This TCR beta chain was sequenced in a study of blood T cell repertoires in COVID-19. Across the study: Samples taken during acute and convalescent COVID-19 were collected in the United States, Italy and Spain.

The data were produced by immunoSEQ multiplex PCR, yet TCRdb's version contains in-frame clones alone and is incomplete. Among around 140,000 clones listed, 88% were seen once. Trimming cost V 6 bases and J 0 bases; bases outside gene matches: 6. The germline V gene has CDR1 ENHRY and CDR2 SYGVKD. CDR3 size: 16 residues. Material: peripheral blood. This sequence joins TRBV10-3 and TRBJ1-1, with TRBD1 matching 11 bases. The receptor comes from a woman aged 45-65 years with acute or convalescent COVID-19. This chain's CDR3 is CAISIGQGAMNTEAFF. The DNA for the CDR3 is TGTGCCATCAGCATCGGACAGGGGGCAATGAACACTGAAGCTTTCTTT.